What follows are 20 T cell receptor beta chains derived from one specimen sequenced in a study of radiation and T cells in renal cell carcinoma. Sequenced by immunoSEQ multiplex PCR; TCRdb stores in-frame clones only, minus some. Altogether around 180,000 clones are present, about nine tenths being singletons, with the ten largest covering approximately 10%. Described time point: blood 4 weeks post-SBRT, at nephrectomy. Treatment in this sample: 15 Gy SBRT to primary tumor, nephrectomy 4 weeks later. Sequences were derived from blood, sampled from a patient whose treatment included radiotherapy and nephrectomy. The source is a woman between 50 and 59 years old with renal cell carcinoma.

In DNA, the CDR3 is TGTGCCTGGAGGAGGGGGCCGGGGGGTACGCAGTATTTT. This sequence encodes CAWRRGPGGTQYF. This chain connects TRBV30 to TRBJ2-3; D may correspond to TRBD1 or TRBD2 (7 bases each). Germline V gene lookup returns CDR1 GTSNPN and CDR2 SVGIG (reference sequence). The ends were cut back, 3 bases at V and 8 bases at J, with 15 bases in the middle. This CDR3 is 13 amino acids long.

The V and J genes are TRBV5-1 and TRBJ2-3; 7 nucleotides align to TRBD2. V was pared by 1 base and J by 0 bases, with 5 bases of the junction left unmatched. The CDR3 is 16 amino acids. Germline CDR1 SGHRS, CDR2 YFSETQ. The CDR3 region has the DNA TGCGCCAGCAGCTTGCTTTACGGGGGGAGCACAGATACGCAGTATTTT. It yields the protein CASSLLYGGSTDTQYF.

With respect to this clone: At one end, the junction sequence differs from germline, possibly due to a read error. The chain is built from TRBV30 and TRBJ2-5; D is ambiguous. The CDR3 covers 12 residues. Germline CDR1 reads GTSNPN; CDR2 reads SVGIG (reference sequence). The CDR3 coding sequence is TGTGCCTGGAGTGTAGTCGCTGAGATCCAGTACTTC. It yields the protein CAWSVVAEIQYF.

The chain recombines TRBV2 with TRBJ1-2; TRBD1 matches 7 bases. The V gene's germline CDR1 is SNHLY and CDR2 FYNNEI. CDR3 length: 13 residues. Losses at the gene ends were 5 bases for V and 3 bases for J; bases not matched to a gene: 3. The CDR3 region has the DNA TGTGCCAGCAGTCAAGGACAGGACTATGGCTACACCTTC. It translates to CASSQGQDYGYTF.

The chain joins TRBV6-5 to TRBJ2-1, with 7 bases aligning to TRBD2. V lost 4 bases, J lost 5 bases, and 5 bases stayed unmatched. Germline CDR1 and CDR2: MNHEY and SVGAGI. The length of the CDR3 is 14 residues. The CDR3 DNA reads TGTGCCAGCAGTTTTGTCGGGGGGAACAATGAGCAGTTCTTC. Translated, it gives CASSFVGGNNEQFF.

The rearrangement links TRBV7-9 to TRBJ1-2; no clear D. This CDR3 contains 13 residues. The germline CDR1 and CDR2 sequences are SEHNR and FQNEAQ (reference sequence). The V and J ends lost 5 bases and 7 bases respectively, with 14 bases between them. CDR3 residues: CASSKTVRSGYTF. For the CDR3, the DNA is TGTGCCAGCAGCAAGACCGTCAGGAGTGGCTACACCTTC.

The chain couples TRBV12-5 to TRBJ1-4; 9 nucleotides agree with TRBD1. This CDR3 is 14 amino acids long. Per the germline V gene, CDR1 is LGHNT and CDR2 is FRNRAP. Losses at the gene ends were 4 bases for V and 10 bases for J; bases not matched to a gene: 7. CDR3 sequence: CASGSSQGAGKLFF. CDR3 sequence (DNA): TGTGCTAGTGGTTCATCACAGGGGGCAGGAAAACTGTTTTTT.

V usage is TRBV7-2 and J usage is TRBJ2-3; 11 nucleotides agree with TRBD2. This CDR3 contains 16 residues. Trimming took 4 bases from V and 5 from J; bases not matched to a gene: 8. CDR1 and CDR2 from the germline V gene are SGHTA and FQGNSA. In nucleotides, the CDR3 is TGTGCCAGCAGCTCGAGAGGCACTAGCGGGGGAGATACGCAGTATTTT. Its translation: CASSSRGTSGGDTQYF. The entire variable domain, with the rest obtained from reference TRBV7-2 and TRBJ2-3, is as follows: GAGVSQSPSNKVTEKGKDVELRCDPISGHTALYWYRQSLGQGLEFLIYFQGNSAPDKSGLPSDRFSAERTGGSVSTLTIQRTQQEDSAVYLCASSSRGTSGGDTQYFGPGTRLTVL.

V is TRBV10-3 and J is TRBJ1-5; TRBD1 aligns across 7 bases. The J segment lost 6 bases and the V segment lost 10 bases, leaving 6 bases of the junction unmatched. Per the germline V gene, CDR1 is ENHRY and CDR2 is SYGVKD. This CDR3 is 12 amino acids long. CDR3 sequence: CATRQGSQPQHF. The CDR3 region has the DNA TGTGCCACCCGACAGGGCAGTCAGCCCCAGCATTTT.

This chain uses TRBV7-8 with TRBJ1-4; the D gene is possibly TRBD1 (6 bases). The germline V gene encodes CDR1 SGHVS and CDR2 FQNEAQ. The V gene lost 5 bases and the J gene lost 1 base, with 17 bases spanning the gap. The CDR3 runs to 17 residues. CDR3 DNA: TGTGCCAGCAGCAAACACAGGGTGGCAGGAACTAATGAAAAACTGTTTTTT. This translates into CASSKHRVAGTNEKLFF.

The chain recombines TRBV9 with TRBJ2-2, with TRBD2 as a possible D gene (6 bases). This CDR3 is 15 amino acids long. Trimming took 5 bases from V and 5 from J, leaving 16 bases between them. From germline, CDR1 is SGDLS and CDR2 YYNGEE. CDR3: CASSPGTERTGELFF. The CDR3 DNA reads TGTGCCAGCAGTCCCGGGACTGAAAGGACCGGGGAGCTGTTTTTT.

The chain joins TRBV5-1 to TRBJ1-2, with TRBD1 matching over 10 bases. The V segment lost 0 bases and the J segment 0 bases; nucleotides outside the gene matches: 11. This CDR3 contains 19 residues. The germline gives CDR1 SGHRS, CDR2 YFSETQ. This CDR3 reads CASSLVTGGSISANYGYTF. Here the CDR3 DNA reads TGCGCCAGCAGCTTGGTGACAGGGGGCTCAATCTCAGCTAACTATGGCTACACCTTC.

V and J are TRBV6-1 and TRBJ2-3; 7 bases align to TRBD1. Trimming at V came to 6 bases and at J to 4 bases, leaving 4 bases not matched to a gene. Looked up from germline, CDR1 is MNHNS and CDR2 is SASEGT. The CDR3 runs 13 residues. CDR3 sequence (DNA): TGTGCCAGCAGGAGACAGGGACCAGATACGCAGTATTTT. Amino acid sequence: CASRRQGPDTQYF.

The V and J genes are TRBV6-1 and TRBJ1-4; D may be TRBD1 (5 bases). The CDR3 consists of 13 residues. Looked up from germline, CDR1 is MNHNS and CDR2 is SASEGT. V was clipped by 7 bases and J by 8 bases, with 14 bases between them. The CDR3 reads CASKRIKGEKLFF. DNA for the CDR3: TGTGCCAGCAAAAGAATCAAGGGGGAAAAACTGTTTTTT.

V and J are TRBV18 and TRBJ1-3; D is undetermined. Germline V lookup: CDR1 KGHSH, CDR2 LQKENI. The V and J ends lost 5 bases and 0 bases respectively, with 11 bases between them. The CDR3 consists of 15 residues. CDR3 bases: TGTGCCAGCTCAAACGACGGGAACTCTGGAAACACCATATATTTT. Its protein product is CASSNDGNSGNTIYF.

The rearrangement uses TRBV6-1 and TRBJ2-7; D perhaps matches TRBD2 (6 bases). The germline CDR1 and CDR2 sequences are MNHNS and SASEGT. The CDR3 length is 13 residues. V was shortened by 7 bases and J by 1 base, with 11 bases between the two germline ends. CDR3 coding DNA: TGTGCCAGCATGACCGGGACTTCCTACGAGCAGTACTTC. It translates to CASMTGTSYEQYF.

As to this clone: The germline gene is not matched at one end of the junction; a read error may be the cause. V gene TRBV2 combines with J gene TRBJ2-1; 8 positions match TRBD2. Germline V gene data show CDR1 as SNHLY and CDR2 as FYNNEI. The CDR3 covers 15 residues. Here the CDR3 reads CASSEEYQGGGPWLF. CDR3 sequence (DNA): TGTGCCAGCAGTGAAGAATACCAGGGCGGGGGGCCATGGCTCTTC. Variable domain in full (rest from reference TRBV2 and TRBJ2-1): EPEVTQTPSHQVTQMGQEVILRCVPISNHLYFYWYRQILGQKVEFLVSFYNNEISEKSEIFDDQFSVERPDGSNFTLKIRSTKLEDSAMYFCASSEEYQGGGPWLFGPGTRLTVL.

The chain employs TRBV4-1 and TRBJ1-1, with D possibly TRBD1 on 5 matching bases. The V gene's germline CDR1 is MGHRA and CDR2 YSYEKL. The V end was cut by 1 base, the J end by 6 bases, with 15 bases between. The CDR3 loop spans 15 amino acids. The CDR3 reads CASSQVGAGDPEAFF. The CDR3 DNA follows: TGCGCCAGCAGCCAAGTAGGGGCCGGCGATCCTGAAGCTTTCTTT.

DNA for the CDR3: TGCGCCAGCAGCCAAGCGTTACAGGCAGCCTACGAGCAGTACTTC. Translating it yields CASSQALQAAYEQYF. The gene calls are TRBV4-1 and TRBJ2-7; D perhaps matches TRBD1 (5 bases). CDR3 length: 15 amino acids. Trimming stripped 1 base from V and 2 bases from J, with 12 bases between. Germline V gene data show CDR1 as MGHRA and CDR2 as YSYEKL.

This clone appeared a single time. The rearrangement uses TRBV30 and TRBJ2-2, with D unclear. CDR1 is GTSNPN and CDR2 is SVGIG in the germline V gene (reference sequence). The V end lost 0 bases, the J end lost 3 bases, and 5 bases lay between the germline ends. CDR3 length equals 13 residues. The CDR3 nucleotides read TGTGCCTGGAGTGTTTTGGACACCGGGGAGCTGTTTTTT. Its translation is CAWSVLDTGELFF. The full variable domain, its missing parts supplied by reference TRBV30 and TRBJ2-2, is SQTIHQWPATLVQPVGSPLSLECTVEGTSNPNLYWYRQAAGRGLQLLFYSVGIGQISSEVPQNLSASRPQDRQFILSSKKLLLSDSGFYLCAWSVLDTGELFFGEGSRLTVL.